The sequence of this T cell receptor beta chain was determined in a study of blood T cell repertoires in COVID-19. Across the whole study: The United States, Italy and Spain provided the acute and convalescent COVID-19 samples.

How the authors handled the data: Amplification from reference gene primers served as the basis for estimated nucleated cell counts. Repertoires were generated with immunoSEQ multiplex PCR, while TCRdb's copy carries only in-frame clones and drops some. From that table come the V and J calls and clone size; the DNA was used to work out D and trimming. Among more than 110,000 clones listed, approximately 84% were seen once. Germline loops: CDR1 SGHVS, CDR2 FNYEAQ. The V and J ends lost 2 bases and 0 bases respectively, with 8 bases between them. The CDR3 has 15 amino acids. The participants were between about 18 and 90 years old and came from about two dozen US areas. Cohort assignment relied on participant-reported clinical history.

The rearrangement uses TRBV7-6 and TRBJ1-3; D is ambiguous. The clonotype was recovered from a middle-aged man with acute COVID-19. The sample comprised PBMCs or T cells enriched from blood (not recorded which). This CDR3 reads CASSLMPSSGNTIYF. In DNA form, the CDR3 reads TGTGCCAGCAGCTTAATGCCCAGCTCTGGAAACACCATATATTTT.